What follows are 9 T cell receptor beta chains derived from one specimen sequenced in a study of long-term antiretroviral therapy in people with HIV. Survey-level immunoSEQ v3.0 assays were run. Only in-frame clones appear in the TCRdb table, and some are missing; sequencing was by immunoSEQ multiplex PCR. The sample yields tens of thousands of clones, around three quarters seen once. Source: unsorted PBMCs, taken 1.1 years before starting antiretroviral therapy. The receptors stem from a middle-aged woman with HIV.

The chain carries TRBV27 and TRBJ2-2, with 9 bases identical to TRBD2. J was trimmed by 4 bases and V by 2 bases; bases with no gene match: 2. In germline, CDR1 is MNHEY, CDR2 SMNVEV (reference sequence). The CDR3 loop spans 15 amino acids. CDR3 nucleotides: TGTGCCAGCAGTTTAGCTAGCGGGGTCACCGGGGAGCTGTTTTTT. It codes for CASSLASGVTGELFF.

V gene TRBV15 combines with J gene TRBJ2-7; D is perhaps TRBD1 (6 bases). The V gene lost 5 bases and the J gene lost 0 bases, with 14 bases spanning the gap. CDR1 is LNHNV and CDR2 is YYDKDF in the germline V gene (reference sequence). This CDR3 has 15 amino acids. The CDR3 bases are TGTGCCACCAGCGCCGGGACAATTAGCTCCTACGAGCAGTACTTC. This translates into CATSAGTISSYEQYF.

The chain employs TRBV6-1 and TRBJ2-2; D remains unclear. The germline gives CDR1 MNHNS, CDR2 SASEGT. The CDR3 is 14 amino acids. V lost 4 bases and J 6 bases, leaving 12 bases between the germline ends. CDR3 in amino acids: CASSALGIPGELFF. CDR3 coding DNA: TGTGCCAGCAGTGCGTTGGGAATACCCGGGGAGCTGTTTTTT.

The chain joins TRBV5-5 to TRBJ2-2, with D possibly matching TRBD1 (5 bases). The CDR3 consists of 15 residues. Trimming took 0 bases from V and 5 from J, leaving 11 bases between them. Per germline, CDR1 SGHKS and CDR2 YYEKEE (reference sequence). The CDR3 is CASSLDPGWTGELFF. The CDR3 DNA follows: TGTGCCAGCAGCTTGGATCCAGGGTGGACCGGGGAGCTGTTTTTT.

The chain is built from TRBV19 and TRBJ1-2; 11 bases agree with TRBD1. This CDR3 has 13 residues. Germline V lookup: CDR1 LNHDA, CDR2 SQIVND (reference sequence). J was trimmed by 7 bases and V by 3 bases; bases with no gene match: 1. The CDR3 reads CASSIGTGGGYTF. Here the CDR3 DNA reads TGTGCCAGTAGTATCGGGACAGGGGGTGGCTACACCTTC.

V gene TRBV18 combines with J gene TRBJ2-1, with 7 bases identical to TRBD1. CDR1 is KGHSH and CDR2 is LQKENI in the germline V gene. The J segment lost 2 bases and the V segment lost 3 bases, leaving 10 bases of the junction unmatched. The CDR3 length is 17 residues. In DNA form, the CDR3 reads TGTGCCAGCTCACCCCAGCCCGGGACAGTAACCTACAATGAGCAGTTCTTC. The encoded protein is CASSPQPGTVTYNEQFF.

The chain recombines TRBV19 with TRBJ2-7; 11 bases align to TRBD1. After removal of 5 bases from V and 4 bases from J, the junction contained 4 bases not matched to a gene. Looked up from germline, CDR1 is LNHDA and CDR2 is SQIVND (reference sequence). The CDR3 runs 14 residues. CDR3 nucleotide sequence: TGTGCCAGTAGTGCCGGGACAGGGGGATACGAGCAGTACTTC. Translation gives CASSAGTGGYEQYF.

The table lists this clone with a count of one. V is TRBV6-6 and J is TRBJ2-7; the D is unclear. V was clipped by 7 bases and J by 6 bases, with 19 bases between them. CDR1 MNHNY and CDR2 SVGAGI come from the germline V gene (reference sequence). The CDR3 consists of 14 residues. CDR3 in amino acids: CASKPTLDPGEQYF. The CDR3 DNA is TGTGCCAGCAAACCGACCTTAGACCCCGGCGAGCAGTACTTC.

The chain recombines TRBV7-1 with TRBJ2-6; possible D gene TRBD1, 5 bases. TRBV7-1 is known as an ORF, though its function is uncertain. The CDR3 has 18 residues. V lost 4 bases and J 5 bases, leaving 21 bases between the germline ends. DNA of the CDR3: TGTGCCAGCAGCTGGAATTTACGAGGACAAAGTCGGGCCAACGTCCTGACTTTC. Its translation: CASSWNLRGQSRANVLTF.